This record looks at one T cell receptor (beta chain) sequence and its context. This record comes from a study of blood T cell repertoires in COVID-19. Study-wide background: From the United States, Italy and Spain came samples of acute and convalescent COVID-19. T cells, B-cell-depleted T cells, or PBMCs provided the cDNA or gDNA that served as material.

Between the trimmed V and J ends, which lost 6 bases and 0 bases, there was a span of 20 bases. Looked up from germline, CDR1 is SGHRS and CDR2 is YFSETQ. The CDR3 is made up of 17 amino acids. In the authors' workflow: Researchers report that nucleated cell counts were estimated from reference gene primer amplification. Here immunoSEQ multiplex PCR was the method, and the copy in TCRdb shows in-frame clones only, minus some. The V and J calls and clone size come from that table; D and trimming were worked out from the DNA. The table lists about 60,000 clones, more than 80% of them singletons. The genes are TRBV5-1 and TRBJ2-3; possibly TRBD1 for D (5 bases). The TCR was taken from a human donor in a cohort sampled during active COVID-19. Material: peripheral blood. The DNA of the CDR3 is TGCGCCAGCACCCAGTCCAGTAGGGGCCTTAGCACAGATACGCAGTATTTT. It specifies CASTQSSRGLSTDTQYF.